These 13 T cell receptor beta chains share one sample of origin, sequenced in a study of blood T cell repertoires in COVID-19. TCRdb's copy holds only in-frame clones and misses some; the assay was immunoSEQ multiplex PCR. The data contain approximately 28,000 clones, more than 70% of them singletons. Specimen: peripheral blood. Source of these receptors: a boy younger than 10 with active or convalescent COVID-19.

The rearrangement joins TRBV7-2 to TRBJ1-1; D gene ambiguous. The CDR3 is 11 amino acids. Germline V lookup: CDR1 SGHTA, CDR2 FQGNSA. The V end was cut by 3 bases, the J end by 8 bases, with 7 bases between. Here the CDR3 DNA reads TGTGCCAGCAGCTTTCGACACGAAGCTTTCTTT. Translation: CASSFRHEAFF. Full variable domain (remainder filled in from reference TRBV7-2 and TRBJ1-1): GAGVSQSPSNKVTEKGKDVELRCDPISGHTALYWYRQSLGQGLEFLIYFQGNSAPDKSGLPSDRFSAERTGGSVSTLTIQRTQQEDSAVYLCASSFRHEAFFGQGTRLTVV.

This clone was recorded a few times. The chain carries TRBV4-1 and TRBJ2-5, with TRBD2 identical over 11 bases. The CDR3 spans 18 residues. Germline-derived CDR1 and CDR2 are MGHRA and YSYEKL. Trimming cost V 6 bases and J 7 bases; bases outside gene matches: 19. CDR3 bases: TGCGCCAGCAGAGGGACTAGCGGCTTCGGGGGGGTCGGTGGGACCCAGTACTTC. Residues: CASRGTSGFGGVGGTQYF.

Of note for this clone: Other DNA sequences in this sample translate to the same CDR3. V usage is TRBV2 and J usage is TRBJ1-1; D ambiguous. The germline V gene has CDR1 SNHLY and CDR2 FYNNEI. CDR3 size: 11 residues. V lost 7 bases to trimming and J lost 6 bases, with 9 bases between them. The CDR3 spells CASTLRAEAFF. As DNA, the CDR3 is TGTGCCAGCACACTGAGGGCTGAAGCTTTCTTT.

DNA of the CDR3: TGTGCCAGCAGCTTAGGGGACAGGGTCGGGGGGCCCCAGCATTTT. Its translation is CASSLGDRVGGPQHF. This chain links TRBV7-2 with TRBJ1-5; 9 nucleotides agree with TRBD1. This CDR3 is 15 amino acids long. The germline CDR1 and CDR2 sequences are SGHTA and FQGNSA. Germline trimming cut 1 base from V and 9 bases from J; bases unmatched to any gene: 7. Looking up the rest from reference TRBV7-2 and TRBJ1-5 gives the full variable domain: GAGVSQSPSNKVTEKGKDVELRCDPISGHTALYWYRQSLGQGLEFLIYFQGNSAPDKSGLPSDRFSAERTGGSVSTLTIQRTQQEDSAVYLCASSLGDRVGGPQHFGDGTRLSIL.

This chain uses TRBV5-1 with TRBJ2-7; the D gene is possibly TRBD2 (6 bases). V was trimmed by 4 bases and J by 0 bases, leaving 8 bases between them. CDR1 and CDR2 from the germline V gene are SGHRS and YFSETQ. The CDR3 is 13 residues long. DNA for the CDR3: TGCGCCAGCAGCCCGGGACTCTCCTACGAGCAGTACGTC. Protein product: CASSPGLSYEQYV.

The chain couples TRBV7-9 to TRBJ2-7, with 10 bases that match TRBD2. Germline CDR1 is SEHNR and CDR2 is FQNEAQ (reference sequence). This CDR3 is 19 amino acids long. The V segment lost 5 bases and the J segment 2 bases; nucleotides outside the gene matches: 18. For the CDR3, the DNA is TGTGCCAGCAGCCTCAGACTAGCGGGTGCACCGACCTTTGCCTACGAGCAGTACTTC. This gives the protein CASSLRLAGAPTFAYEQYF.

The V and J genes are TRBV19 and TRBJ2-7, with 8 bases identical to TRBD2. The germline V gene encodes CDR1 LNHDA and CDR2 SQIVND (reference sequence). The J segment lost 3 bases and the V segment lost 4 bases, leaving 5 bases of the junction unmatched. CDR3 size: 14 residues. CDR3 DNA: TGTGCCAGTAGTAGCGCGGGGGGTCTCTACGAGCAGTACTTC. Translating it yields CASSSAGGLYEQYF. Using reference TRBV19 and TRBJ2-7 for the parts outside the CDR3, the full variable domain is DGGITQSPKYLFRKEGQNVTLSCEQNLNHDAMYWYRQDPGQGLRLIYYSQIVNDFQKGDIAEGYSVSREKKESFPLTVTSAQKNPTAFYLCASSSAGGLYEQYFGPGTRLTVT.

This clone was counted a single time. This chain connects TRBV7-9 to TRBJ1-1; D not resolved. In germline, CDR1 is SEHNR, CDR2 FQNEAQ (reference sequence). CDR3 length equals 12 residues. V was trimmed by 10 bases and J by 5 bases, leaving 14 bases between them. The CDR3 region is CATGKGGTEAFF. CDR3 in DNA: TGTGCCACCGGGAAGGGAGGGACTGAAGCTTTCTTT.

This clone was seen a handful of times. V gene TRBV12-5 combines with J gene TRBJ1-2; D gene uncertain. In germline, CDR1 is LGHNT, CDR2 FRNRAP. The CDR3 contains 13 residues. Trimming removed 2 bases at V and 0 bases at J, with 4 bases between. The CDR3 reads CASGLYTNYGYTF. The CDR3 nucleotides are TGTGCTAGTGGTTTGTATACTAACTATGGCTACACCTTC.

The CDR3 loop is CASGTANTDTQYF. CDR3 coding DNA: TGTGCCAGCGGGACAGCAAACACAGATACGCAGTATTTT. This sequence joins TRBV6-5 and TRBJ2-3, with 7 nucleotides matching TRBD1. V was pared by 8 bases and J by 2 bases, with 4 bases of the junction left unmatched. The V gene's germline CDR1 is MNHEY and CDR2 SVGAGI. This CDR3 is 13 amino acids long.

The rearrangement links TRBV19 to TRBJ1-5; TRBD1 matches 8 bases. The CDR3 is made up of 15 amino acids. The germline V gene has CDR1 LNHDA and CDR2 SQIVND (reference sequence). With 7 bases clipped from V and 6 bases from J, the junction kept 11 bases outside the gene matches. CDR3 bases: TGTGCCAGTACCCCAACAGGGGGAAGGGGTCAGCCCCAGCATTTT. Encoded protein: CASTPTGGRGQPQHF.

The J gene is TRBJ2-3, the V gene TRBV5-6, with 10 bases aligning to TRBD2. Germline V lookup: CDR1 SGHDT, CDR2 YYEEEE. V trimming: 3 bases; J trimming: 0 bases; junction bases outside the gene matches: 7. The CDR3 contains 17 residues. The chain's CDR3 is CASSWIAGGTSTDTQYF. CDR3 coding DNA: TGTGCCAGCAGCTGGATAGCGGGAGGCACTAGCACAGATACGCAGTATTTT.

This clone was found a few times. J is TRBJ1-1 and V is TRBV25-1; D not certain. CDR1 is MGHDK, CDR2 SYGVNS, per germline. Trimming took 8 bases from V and 1 from J, leaving 20 bases between them. CDR3 length: 16 amino acids. Written as DNA, the CDR3 is TGTGCCAGCGCCCCTACCATGTGGTCCAAGAACACTGAAGCTTTCTTT. This encodes CASAPTMWSKNTEAFF.